This TCR beta chain comes out of a study of regulatory T cells in long-lasting Graves disease (dated by TCRdb to the early 2020s). Broadly, across the study: Persistent Graves' disease meant more than 5 years of antithyroid drug treatment with TSH receptor autoantibodies that stayed positive. A total of roughly 33 samples underwent TCR sequencing: some 13 from persistent and about 20 from newly diagnosed Graves' disease patients. Patients with persistent Graves' disease were compared with patients with newly diagnosed Graves' disease using TCR sequencing and RNA sequencing of peripheral blood. The study was conducted in China and was registered as a clinical trial. Antithyroid drugs had been taken for approximately 10 years on average by persistent Graves' disease patients in the clinical cohort.

Only a few counts were recorded for this clonotype. Its recognized antigen is unknown. It has no much larger one-base neighbor in the sample; base qualities were not kept. Library generation was performed with multiplex PCR. The data were produced on an Illumina HiSeq 4000. To build TCR beta libraries, CDR3 regions were amplified by Arm-PCR using iRepertoire HTBI primers. Before sequencing, the PCR products went through gel purification. Per the source publication's procedure: A total of 62 TRBV and approximately 15 TRBJ segments were identified across samples and were used for gene usage analysis of CDR3 amino acid clonotypes. Filtered high-quality paired reads were merged into contigs using COPE and FqMerger. BLAST was used to align contigs to IMGT TRBV, TRBD and TRBJ reference genes, and CDR3 was defined according to IMGT. Any clonotype with a frequency above 0.1% was counted as a highly expanded clone. Shannon entropy was used to measure repertoire diversity, and the Gini coefficient was used to measure V-J evenness. Public clonotypes were defined as clonotypes shared by more than one individual. Through fastp at Q25 and MiXCR, TCRdb rebuilt clones from the public reads, retaining in-frame beta chains. One record per CDR3 amino acid sequence lists the most common genes and DNA. TCRdb's processing, not the authors' own work, is the source of the V and J calls. The sample table records 400,000 to 500,000 distinct CDR3 sequences; 21% of these occur just once. Roughly 13% of the sample goes to the ten largest clones.

CDR1 and CDR2 were assigned from the germline V gene as MDHEN and SYDVKM. V was cut back by 6 bases and J by 0 bases, leaving a gap of 15 bases between them. From the cysteine through the phenylalanine, the CDR3 covers 17 amino acids. Of the read, only the CDR3 DNA is kept; its 51 bases are in frame from base 1. This specimen's time point label, per the study, means: persistent/refractory GD, antithyroid drugs over 5 years with positive TRAb. For both TCR sequencing and RNA sequencing, RNA was extracted from PBMCs in TRIzol. The diagnosis of Graves' disease was made according to American Thyroid Association guidelines. Patients were recruited from an endocrinology department in Xi'an, China. From each patient, approximately 9 milliliters of peripheral blood was collected into an EDTA anticoagulant tube. Ficoll Paque Plus density gradient separation was used to isolate PBMCs, and no additional T cell sorting was done. An Agilent 2100 Bioanalyzer and agarose gel were used to assess RNA quality, and a NanoDrop 2000 was used to measure RNA concentration.

Broader findings and caveats from the paper: The authors acknowledged the small sample size as a limitation that may reduce accuracy. Patients with persistent disease shared more public clonotypes (about 2,500) than newly diagnosed patients did (966). TRBV28, TRBJ1-2 and TRBJ2-5 were preferentially used in persistent disease, while TRBV20-1 and TRBJ2-1 were favored in newly diagnosed disease. Because the primary lesion, thyroid tissue, could not be accessed, the study looked at peripheral blood alone. Lower TCR Shannon entropy and fewer highly expanded clones were observed in persistent Graves' disease patients than in newly diagnosed patients, which suggested clonal expansion. Sequencing and analysis were limited to the TCR beta chain.

This TCR came from a female donor with Graves disease. This material consisted of peripheral blood mononuclear cells (PBMCs), taken when the disease was refractory, from a patient treated with antithyroid drugs. The chain employs TRBV28 and TRBJ1-6, with the identity of the D gene unclear. CDR3 sequence: CASSLPGYGSYNSPLHF. The DNA sequence reads TGTGCCAGCAGCCTCCCGGGGTATGGCTCCTATAATTCACCCCTCCACTTT.